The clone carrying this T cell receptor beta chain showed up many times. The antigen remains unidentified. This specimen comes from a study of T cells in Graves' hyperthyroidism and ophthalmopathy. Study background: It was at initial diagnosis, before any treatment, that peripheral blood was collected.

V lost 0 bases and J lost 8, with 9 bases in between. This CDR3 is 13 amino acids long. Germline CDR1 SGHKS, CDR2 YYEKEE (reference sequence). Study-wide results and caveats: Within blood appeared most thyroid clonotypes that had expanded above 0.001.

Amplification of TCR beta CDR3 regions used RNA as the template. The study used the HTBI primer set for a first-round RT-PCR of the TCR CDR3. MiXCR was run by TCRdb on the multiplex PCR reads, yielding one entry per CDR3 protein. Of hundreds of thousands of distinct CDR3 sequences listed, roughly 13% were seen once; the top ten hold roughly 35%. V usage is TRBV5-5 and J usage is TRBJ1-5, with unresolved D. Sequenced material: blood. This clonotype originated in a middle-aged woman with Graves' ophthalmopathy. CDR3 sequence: CASSLEPVKPQHF. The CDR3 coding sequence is TGTGCCAGCAGCTTGGAACCGGTCAAGCCCCAGCATTTT.